The 3 T cell receptor beta chains reported below all come from one sample, sequenced in a study of cytomegalovirus exposure and HLA in healthy donors. The PCR employed 60 Vbeta primers together with 13 Jbeta primers. Clones were read by immunoSEQ multiplex PCR, and TCRdb kept only the in-frame ones, dropping some. The sample includes around 110,000 clones, about 68% of them seen just once. The specimen was PBMCs. All receptors derive from a woman aged 40 to 50 in good health and CMV-seropositive.

In regard to this clone: One end of the junction fails to match germline, which may point to a read error. J is TRBJ2-7 and V is TRBV20-1; 9 bases match TRBD1. The CDR3 consists of 11 residues. Germline lookup yields CDR1 DFQATT and CDR2 SNEGSKA (reference sequence). The CDR3 DNA is TGCAGTGCTGGCCGGGACAGGGCCCGTGTCTTC. Translating it yields CSAGRDRARVF.

The V gene is TRBV6-7, the J gene TRBJ2-4; unclear D gene. TRBV6-7 is flagged as an ORF with uncertain function. The CDR3 sequence is 18 residues long. The V gene lost 0 bases and the J gene lost 6 bases, with 21 bases spanning the gap. The CDR3 DNA reads as TGTGCCAGCAGTTACTCGCATCAGGTGCAAACCTTTAGAAACATTCAGTACTTC. Translated: CASSYSHQVQTFRNIQYF.

The genes are TRBV18 and TRBJ2-2; a weak D match, TRBD1 (6 bases). The germline V gene has CDR1 KGHSH and CDR2 LQKENI. Between the trimmed V and J ends, which lost 1 base and 5 bases, there was a span of 14 bases. The CDR3 spans 16 residues. The CDR3: CASSPQRSQGTGELFF. The CDR3 DNA reads TGTGCCAGCTCACCACAACGGTCCCAGGGGACCGGGGAGCTGTTTTTT.